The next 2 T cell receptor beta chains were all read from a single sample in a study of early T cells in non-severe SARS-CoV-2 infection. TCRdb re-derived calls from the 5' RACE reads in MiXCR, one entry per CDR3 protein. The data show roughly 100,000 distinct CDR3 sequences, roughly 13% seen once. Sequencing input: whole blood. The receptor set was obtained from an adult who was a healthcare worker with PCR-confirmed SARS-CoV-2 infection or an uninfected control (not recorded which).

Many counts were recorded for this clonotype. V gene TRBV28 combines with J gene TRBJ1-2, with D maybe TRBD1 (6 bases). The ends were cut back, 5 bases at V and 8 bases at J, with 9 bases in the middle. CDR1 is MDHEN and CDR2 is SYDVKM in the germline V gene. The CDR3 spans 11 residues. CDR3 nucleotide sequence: TGTGCCAGCAGTGGGGGCGTGGGCTACACCTTC. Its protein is CASSGGVGYTF.

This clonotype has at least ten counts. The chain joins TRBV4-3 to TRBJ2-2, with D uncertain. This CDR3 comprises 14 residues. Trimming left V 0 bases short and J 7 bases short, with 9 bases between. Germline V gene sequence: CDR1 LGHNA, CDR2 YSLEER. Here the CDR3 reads CASSQDKGVGELFF. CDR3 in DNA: TGCGCCAGCAGCCAAGACAAAGGTGTCGGGGAGCTGTTTTTT.